What follows are 18 T cell receptor beta chains derived from one specimen sequenced in a study of shared clonotypes between healthy human individuals. Profiled with immunoSEQ multiplex PCR; TCRdb holds only in-frame clones, not every one. The data contain about 1.1 million clones, about 80% of them seen just once; the ten biggest clones take up more than 0.5%. The material sequenced was memory CD4+ T cells from PBMCs. Sample subset: CD45RA-negative fraction. Receptor source: a man aged 18-30 years in good health. Some clones in this sample may be carry-over from other donors' samples.

A single count supports this clone. This rearrangement joins TRBV4-1 to TRBJ2-5, with D perhaps TRBD2 (7 bases). This CDR3 is 16 amino acids long. The V end lost 3 bases, the J end lost 5 bases, and 19 bases lay between the germline ends. The germline CDR1 and CDR2 sequences are MGHRA and YSYEKL. The CDR3 region is CASSQVGGRRGETQYF. The CDR3 bases are TGCGCCAGCAGCCAGGTCGGGGGGCGACGTGGGGAGACCCAGTACTTC.

The chain employs TRBV11-3 and TRBJ2-5; 8 positions match TRBD2. CDR1 is SGHNT, CDR2 YENEEA, per germline. The CDR3 consists of 15 residues. The V segment lost 0 bases and the J segment 5 bases; nucleotides outside the gene matches: 5. The CDR3 spells CASSLEQAGDETQYF. The CDR3 DNA reads TGTGCCAGCAGCTTAGAGCAAGCGGGAGATGAGACCCAGTACTTC.

This chain links TRBV7-3 with TRBJ2-7; 8 bases align to TRBD2. Germline V gives CDR1 SGHTA, CDR2 FQGTGA. With 1 base clipped from V and 6 bases from J, the junction kept 5 bases outside the gene matches. The CDR3 spans 14 residues. The CDR3 sequence: CASSLKAGAGEQYF. The CDR3 DNA reads TGTGCCAGCAGCTTAAAAGCGGGAGCGGGCGAGCAGTACTTC.

The J gene is TRBJ1-1, the V gene TRBV7-2, with TRBD1 as a possible D gene (6 bases). The germline V gene encodes CDR1 SGHTA and CDR2 FQGNSA. V lost 1 base, J lost 3 bases, and 12 bases lay in between. The CDR3 extends over 15 amino acids. The chain's CDR3 is CASSLGPTGYTEAFF. The CDR3 DNA reads TGTGCCAGCAGCTTAGGCCCGACAGGATACACTGAAGCTTTCTTT.

The chain couples TRBV30 to TRBJ2-3; D may be TRBD2 (6 bases). The V gene lost 5 bases and the J gene lost 4 bases, with 19 bases spanning the gap. CDR3 length: 15 amino acids. Germline CDR1 reads GTSNPN; CDR2 reads SVGIG (reference sequence). CDR3 nucleotides: TGTGCCTGGGGCGGTTTTAACCCGGGGGCAGATACGCAGTATTTT. Protein: CAWGGFNPGADTQYF. Supplemented by reference TRBV30 and TRBJ2-3, the full variable domain reads SQTIHQWPATLVQPVGSPLSLECTVEGTSNPNLYWYRQAAGRGLQLLFYSVGIGQISSEVPQNLSASRPQDRQFILSSKKLLLSDSGFYLCAWGGFNPGADTQYFGPGTRLTVL.

V is TRBV11-3 and J is TRBJ2-5; 7 bases agree with TRBD1. The germline V gene has CDR1 SGHNT and CDR2 YENEEA. This CDR3 has 13 amino acids. V lost 5 bases, J lost 8 bases, and 8 bases stayed unmatched. The CDR3 DNA reads TGTGCCAGCAGCATTTCGAGACAGGGAACCCAGTACTTC. Its translation is CASSISRQGTQYF.

The rearrangement uses TRBV29-1 and TRBJ1-2, with D perhaps matching TRBD1 (5 bases). Germline CDR1 reads SQVTM; CDR2 reads ANQGSEA. V lost 1 base to trimming and J lost 1 base, with 16 bases between them. This CDR3 region has 16 residues. The chain's CDR3 is CSVEGERGGDNYGYTF. The CDR3 coding sequence is TGCAGCGTTGAAGGGGAACGGGGAGGGGATAACTATGGCTACACCTTC.

Points on this clone: This likely traces to a read error, being one base from a far larger clone. The chain carries TRBV11-2 and TRBJ2-3, with a possible D match to TRBD1 (5 bases). Germline loops: CDR1 SGHAT, CDR2 FQNNGV. The CDR3 is 16 residues long. Trimming cost V 4 bases and J 2 bases, with 16 bases left between them. This CDR3 is CASSSRIVGPTDTQYF. The CDR3, as DNA: TGTGCCAGCAGCTCCCGAATAGTGGGGCCCACAGATACGCAGTATTTT.

Only a few counts were recorded for this clone. This chain connects TRBV4-3 to TRBJ1-1; 7 bases map to TRBD1. Germline CDR1 LGHNA, CDR2 YSLEER. V lost 0 bases, J lost 1 base, and 2 bases stayed unmatched. The CDR3 contains 15 residues. CDR3 sequence reads: CASSQDGTANTEAFF. The CDR3 coding sequence is TGCGCCAGCAGCCAAGACGGGACAGCGAACACTGAAGCTTTCTTT.

The chain links TRBV5-1 to TRBJ2-5; D possibly matches TRBD1 or TRBD2 (5 bases each). The CDR3 covers 15 residues. CDR1 SGHRS and CDR2 YFSETQ come from the germline V gene. The V end was cut by 0 bases, the J end by 3 bases, with 12 bases between. CDR3 coding DNA: TGCGCCAGCAGCTTGGGGGGGTCTTGGGAAGAGACCCAGTACTTC. It specifies CASSLGGSWEETQYF.

The V gene is TRBV29-1, the J gene TRBJ2-7; 11 nucleotides agree with TRBD2. The V and J ends lost 7 bases and 0 bases, in that order; junction bases with no gene match: 8. Looked up from germline, CDR1 is SQVTM and CDR2 is ANQGSEA. This CDR3 region has 15 residues. CDR3: CSATLTSGSSYEQYF. In DNA, the CDR3 is TGCAGCGCCACCCTTACTAGCGGGAGCTCCTACGAGCAGTACTTC.

The chain is built from TRBV10-3 and TRBJ2-3, with 8 bases lining up with TRBD2. CDR1 and CDR2 from the germline V gene are ENHRY and SYGVKD. The CDR3 sequence is 14 residues long. V trimming: 10 bases; J trimming: 4 bases; junction bases outside the gene matches: 10. CDR3 in DNA: TGTGCCACCGCGGGGGGCGGATCGGCAGATACGCAGTATTTT. Its translation is CATAGGGSADTQYF.

A few counts support this clone. The rearrangement links TRBV5-6 to TRBJ2-7; D not certain. V was trimmed by 7 bases and J by 2 bases, leaving 10 bases between them. Germline V gene data show CDR1 as SGHDT and CDR2 as YYEEEE. This CDR3 region has 12 residues. Here the CDR3 reads CASPSEAYEQYF. The CDR3 coding sequence is TGTGCCAGCCCGTCGGAAGCCTACGAGCAGTACTTC.

A few counts support this clone. The chain employs TRBV29-1 and TRBJ1-5, with a possible D match to TRBD1 (5 bases). Deletions cut 4 bases from V and 3 bases from J, with 7 bases between. The CDR3 totals 12 residues. Germline-derived CDR1 and CDR2 are SQVTM and ANQGSEA. The chain's CDR3 is CSVGGINQPQHF. CDR3 DNA: TGCAGCGTTGGGGGGATCAATCAGCCCCAGCATTTT.

The J gene is TRBJ1-4, the V gene TRBV6-1; 8 bases match TRBD1. Germline CDR1 MNHNS, CDR2 SASEGT. This CDR3 is built from 15 residues. V shed 3 bases and J 9 bases; nucleotides not matched to a gene: 9. The CDR3 here is CASSDPGQEGKKLFF. The CDR3 nucleotides read TGTGCCAGCAGTGATCCGGGACAGGAGGGGAAAAAACTGTTTTTT.

The gene calls are TRBV4-2 and TRBJ1-4; TRBD1 matches at 12 bases. CDR1 is LGHNA and CDR2 is YNFKEQ in the germline V gene. There are 15 residues in the CDR3. Unmatched junction bases numbered 7, after V lost 0 bases and J lost 14 bases. The CDR3 region has the DNA TGTGCCAGCAGCCAAGACTGGGACAGGGGGCTTCGCCTGTTTTTT. Protein product: CASSQDWDRGLRLFF.

This clone was seen a few times. The J gene is TRBJ1-1, the V gene TRBV30; possible D gene TRBD1, 6 bases. Trimming pared 3 bases from V and 6 bases from J, leaving 11 bases between. Germline V gene sequence: CDR1 GTSNPN, CDR2 SVGIG (reference sequence). The CDR3 extends over 12 amino acids. CDR3 coding DNA: TGTGCCTGGAGGGGGGCGTCTGCTGAAGCTTTCTTT. Its translation: CAWRGASAEAFF.

The gene calls are TRBV15 and TRBJ1-2; no firm D call. The V gene's germline CDR1 is LNHNV and CDR2 YYDKDF (reference sequence). V lost 0 bases, J lost 8 bases, and 10 bases lay in between. CDR3 length: 13 residues. In DNA, the CDR3 is TGTGCCACCAGCAGAGATAGGATTCCGGGCTACACCTTC. This gives the protein CATSRDRIPGYTF. Full variable domain (outside the CDR3, taken from reference TRBV15 and TRBJ1-2): DAMVIQNPRYQVTQFGKPVTLSCSQTLNHNVMYWYQQKSSQAPKLLFHYYDKDFNNEADTPDNFQSRRPNTSFCFLDIRSPGLGDTAMYLCATSRDRIPGYTFGSGTRLTVV.